These T cell receptor beta chains were read from a single sample in a study of blood T cell repertoires in COVID-19. Generated by immunoSEQ multiplex PCR, the TCRdb table keeps only in-frame clones and is missing some. The sample holds some 60,000 clones, 70% to 90% seen once. Material: peripheral blood. The source is a human donor with active COVID-19. The donor label of this sample is uncertain. Both conserved end residues are part of each CDR3. D genes are given only for firm matches. The size of a clone is reported for some rows only, either as once, few or many, or as a class for expanded clones.

V gene: TRBV9
J gene: TRBJ2-7
D gene: .
clone size: .
CDR3 protein: CASSVETGGSYEQYF
CDR3 DNA: TGTGCCAGCAGCGTTGAGACAGGAGGATCCTACGAGCAGTACTTC

V gene: TRBV2
J gene: TRBJ1-6
D gene: .
clone size: .
CDR3 protein: CASSPSTSSYNSPLHF
CDR3 DNA: TGTGCCAGCAGTCCTAGCACGAGCTCCTATAATTCACCCCTCCACTTT

V gene: TRBV5-1
J gene: TRBJ2-2
D gene: .
clone size: .
CDR3 protein: CASSLASEPGELFF
CDR3 DNA: TGCGCCAGCAGCTTGGCCAGCGAGCCCGGGGAGCTGTTTTTT

V gene: TRBV9
J gene: TRBJ1-6
D gene: TRBD1
clone size: .
CDR3 protein: CASSVTGVMSSPLHF
CDR3 DNA: TGTGCCAGCAGCGTAACAGGGGTTATGAGTTCACCCCTCCACTTT

V gene: TRBV28
J gene: TRBJ2-1
D gene: TRBD1
clone size: once
CDR3 protein: CASLRAGGYYNEQFF
CDR3 DNA: TGTGCCAGCCTTCGGGCAGGGGGTTACTACAATGAGCAGTTCTTC

V gene: TRBV18
J gene: TRBJ2-7
D gene: TRBD1
clone size: .
CDR3 protein: CASSPPGTGPYEQYF
CDR3 DNA: TGTGCCAGCTCACCACCAGGGACAGGGCCGTACGAGCAGTACTTC

V gene: TRBV20-1
J gene: TRBJ2-7
D gene: .
clone size: .
CDR3 protein: CSASPSSYEQYF
CDR3 DNA: TGCAGTGCTAGTCCTTCCTCCTACGAGCAGTACTTC

V gene: TRBV5-1
J gene: TRBJ1-1
D gene: TRBD1
clone size: few
CDR3 protein: CASSSLGQENTEAFF
CDR3 DNA: TGCGCCAGCAGTTCCTTGGGACAGGAAAACACTGAAGCTTTCTTT

V gene: TRBV19
J gene: TRBJ2-2
D gene: TRBD1
clone size: .
CDR3 protein: CASSIRAKGQGPKTNTGELFF
CDR3 DNA: TGTGCCAGTAGTATAAGGGCCAAGGGACAGGGCCCTAAGACGAACACCGGGGAGCTGTTTTTT

V gene: TRBV19
J gene: TRBJ2-7
D gene: .
clone size: .
CDR3 protein: CASSLIGVSWQQYF
CDR3 DNA: TGTGCCAGCTCGCTAATCGGGGTGTCTTGGCAGCAGTACTTC

V gene: TRBV2
J gene: TRBJ1-2
D gene: TRBD1
clone size: .
CDR3 protein: CASSEETGYDPGYTF
CDR3 DNA: TGTGCCAGCAGTGAGGAGACAGGGTATGATCCTGGCTACACCTTC

V gene: TRBV27
J gene: TRBJ1-5
D gene: .
clone size: .
CDR3 protein: CASSTSRSYSNQPQHF
CDR3 DNA: TGTGCCAGCAGTACCTCGAGGAGCTATAGCAATCAGCCCCAGCATTTT

V gene: TRBV30
J gene: TRBJ2-2
D gene: TRBD1
clone size: .
CDR3 protein: CAWSVQGDGELFF
CDR3 DNA: TGTGCCTGGAGTGTACAGGGGGACGGGGAGCTGTTTTTT

V gene: TRBV9
J gene: TRBJ1-4
D gene: .
clone size: .
CDR3 protein: CASRGPGEEKLFF
CDR3 DNA: TGTGCCAGCAGGGGGCCGGGTGAAGAAAAACTGTTTTTT

V gene: TRBV27
J gene: TRBJ1-3
D gene: .
clone size: .
CDR3 protein: CASSFLRDWLRGTIYF
CDR3 DNA: TGTGCCAGCAGTTTTTTAAGGGATTGGCTCAGGGGCACCATATATTTT

V gene: TRBV5-1
J gene: TRBJ2-7
D gene: .
clone size: once
CDR3 protein: CASSLDGYEQYF
CDR3 DNA: TGCGCCAGCAGCTTGGACGGCTACGAGCAGTACTTC

V gene: TRBV6-5
J gene: TRBJ2-7
D gene: .
clone size: once
CDR3 protein: CASRLDGFKYEQYF
CDR3 DNA: TGTGCCAGCCGTCTTGACGGGTTTAAGTACGAGCAGTACTTC

V gene: TRBV12-3/TRBV12-4
J gene: TRBJ2-2
D gene: .
clone size: .
CDR3 protein: CASTLHAGELFF
CDR3 DNA: TGTGCCAGCACACTGCATGCCGGGGAGCTGTTTTTT

V gene: TRBV6-6
J gene: TRBJ2-2
D gene: TRBD2
clone size: .
CDR3 protein: CASGPRLATNTGELFF
CDR3 DNA: TGTGCCAGCGGGCCACGACTAGCAACGAACACCGGGGAGCTGTTTTTT

V gene: TRBV11-2
J gene: TRBJ2-1
D gene: .
clone size: .
CDR3 protein: CASSLRSADYNEQFF
CDR3 DNA: TGTGCCAGCAGCTTAAGATCTGCGGATTACAATGAGCAGTTCTTC

V gene: TRBV6-5
J gene: TRBJ2-2
D gene: TRBD1
clone size: .
CDR3 protein: CASSYLGQPARGELFF
CDR3 DNA: TGTGCCAGCAGTTACCTGGGACAGCCAGCAAGGGGGGAGCTGTTTTTT

V gene: TRBV5-5
J gene: TRBJ2-1
D gene: TRBD2
clone size: .
CDR3 protein: CASSSTSGQYNEQFF
CDR3 DNA: TGTGCCAGCAGCTCCACTAGCGGGCAATACAATGAGCAGTTCTTC

V gene: TRBV9
J gene: TRBJ2-1
D gene: .
clone size: .
CDR3 protein: CASSVAPVADEQFF
CDR3 DNA: TGTGCCAGCAGCGTTGCCCCTGTGGCCGATGAGCAGTTCTTC

V gene: TRBV14
J gene: TRBJ1-1
D gene: .
clone size: .
CDR3 protein: CASTQLRAADTEAFF
CDR3 DNA: TGTGCCAGCACCCAATTGAGGGCAGCCGACACTGAAGCTTTCTTT

V gene: TRBV10-1
J gene: TRBJ1-2
D gene: .
clone size: .
CDR3 protein: CASSDTGSPNGYTF
CDR3 DNA: TGCGCCAGCAGTGATACCGGTTCTCCTAATGGCTACACCTTC

V gene: TRBV5-5
J gene: TRBJ1-6
D gene: TRBD1
clone size: .
CDR3 protein: CASSFADRGPRNSPLHF
CDR3 DNA: TGTGCCAGCAGCTTTGCTGACAGGGGCCCCCGGAATTCACCCCTCCACTTT

V gene: TRBV2
J gene: TRBJ1-1
D gene: TRBD1
clone size: .
CDR3 protein: CASSNRGQGLTEAFF
CDR3 DNA: TGTGCCAGCAGTAATAGGGGACAGGGCCTGACTGAAGCTTTCTTT

V gene: TRBV7-2
J gene: TRBJ1-2
D gene: .
clone size: .
CDR3 protein: CASSLETGYGYTF
CDR3 DNA: TGTGCCAGCAGCTTAGAAACGGGATATGGCTACACCTTC

V gene: TRBV4-2
J gene: TRBJ2-5
D gene: .
clone size: .
CDR3 protein: CASSQAGGAWKETQYF
CDR3 DNA: TGTGCCAGCAGCCAAGCTGGAGGAGCGTGGAAAGAGACCCAGTACTTC

V gene: TRBV29-1
J gene: TRBJ1-5
D gene: .
clone size: .
CDR3 protein: CSVELGVGQPQHF
CDR3 DNA: TGCAGCGTTGAACTCGGGGTGGGTCAGCCCCAGCATTTT

V gene: TRBV6-5
J gene: TRBJ2-7
D gene: TRBD1
clone size: .
CDR3 protein: CASSYSTGKWPYEQYF
CDR3 DNA: TGTGCCAGCAGTTACTCGACAGGGAAATGGCCCTACGAGCAGTACTTC

V gene: TRBV6-6
J gene: TRBJ2-7
D gene: TRBD1
clone size: .
CDR3 protein: CASSSQGAWEQYF
CDR3 DNA: TGTGCCAGCAGTTCACAGGGGGCTTGGGAGCAGTACTTC

V gene: TRBV3-1/TRBV3-2
J gene: TRBJ2-7
D gene: .
clone size: .
CDR3 protein: CASSQAEEQYF
CDR3 DNA: TGTGCCAGCAGCCAAGCCGAGGAGCAGTACTTC

V gene: TRBV2
J gene: TRBJ1-1
D gene: .
clone size: .
CDR3 protein: CASRVEGANTEAFF
CDR3 DNA: TGTGCCAGCAGAGTCGAAGGGGCCAACACTGAAGCTTTCTTT

V gene: TRBV5-1
J gene: TRBJ2-1
D gene: .
clone size: .
CDR3 protein: CASSLVAEASYNEQFF
CDR3 DNA: TGCGCCAGCAGCTTGGTGGCGGAGGCCTCCTACAATGAGCAGTTCTTC

V gene: TRBV29-1
J gene: TRBJ2-6
D gene: .
clone size: .
CDR3 protein: CSVAGSGANVLTF
CDR3 DNA: TGCAGCGTTGCGGGGTCAGGGGCCAACGTCCTGACTTTC

V gene: TRBV4-1
J gene: TRBJ1-1
D gene: .
clone size: .
CDR3 protein: CASSPDVVAGARVF
CDR3 DNA: TGCGCCAGCAGCCCAGACGTTGTAGCGGGGGCCCGGGTCTTT

V gene: TRBV21-1
J gene: TRBJ2-7
D gene: .
clone size: .
CDR3 protein: CASSTYSGIDPYEQYF
CDR3 DNA: TGTGCCAGCAGCACCTACAGCGGGATAGACCCCTACGAGCAGTACTTC

V gene: TRBV7-7
J gene: TRBJ2-2
D gene: TRBD1
clone size: once
CDR3 protein: CATRGKTDTGELFF
CDR3 DNA: TGTGCTACCAGGGGGAAAACAGACACCGGGGAGCTGTTTTTT

V gene: TRBV9
J gene: TRBJ2-2
D gene: TRBD2
clone size: .
CDR3 protein: CASSLGGSTGELFF
CDR3 DNA: TGTGCCAGCAGCCTAGGCGGGAGCACCGGGGAGCTGTTTTTT

V gene: TRBV28
J gene: TRBJ1-5
D gene: .
clone size: .
CDR3 protein: CASSLTGRPGRWASRNQPQHF
CDR3 DNA: TGTGCCAGCAGTTTAACAGGCCGACCAGGCCGGTGGGCCTCTCGCAATCAGCCCCAGCATTTT

V gene: TRBV28
J gene: TRBJ2-4
D gene: TRBD1
clone size: .
CDR3 protein: CASSFSPFRGRMSF
CDR3 DNA: TGTGCCAGCAGTTTTTCTCCATTCAGGGGGCGTATGTCTTTC

V gene: TRBV2
J gene: TRBJ2-1
D gene: TRBD2
clone size: .
CDR3 protein: CASSGGLAGGQRQFF
CDR3 DNA: TGTGCCAGCAGTGGGGGACTAGCGGGAGGTCAGAGGCAGTTCTTC

V gene: TRBV6-2/TRBV6-3
J gene: TRBJ2-3
D gene: .
clone size: many
CDR3 protein: CASNPRGVETDTQYF
CDR3 DNA: TGTGCCAGCAACCCCCGCGGGGTGGAGACAGATACGCAGTATTTT

V gene: TRBV5-6
J gene: TRBJ2-1
D gene: TRBD2
clone size: once
CDR3 protein: CASSPIALAGPSSYNEQFF
CDR3 DNA: TGTGCCAGCAGCCCTATTGCACTAGCGGGCCCCTCTTCCTACAATGAGCAGTTCTTC

V gene: TRBV18
J gene: TRBJ2-3
D gene: TRBD1
clone size: once
CDR3 protein: CASSQDRGDTQYF
CDR3 DNA: TGTGCCAGCTCACAGGACAGGGGGGATACGCAGTATTTT

V gene: TRBV19
J gene: TRBJ2-3
D gene: TRBD2
clone size: .
CDR3 protein: CASSIIAGGSTDTQYF
CDR3 DNA: TGTGCCAGTAGTATAATAGCGGGGGGGAGCACAGATACGCAGTATTTT

V gene: TRBV4-3
J gene: TRBJ1-1
D gene: .
clone size: few
CDR3 protein: CASSQQNTEAFF
CDR3 DNA: TGCGCCAGCAGCCAACAGAACACTGAAGCTTTCTTT

V gene: TRBV5-8
J gene: TRBJ1-6
D gene: TRBD1
clone size: .
CDR3 protein: CASSPGTGSDSPLHF
CDR3 DNA: TGTGCCAGCAGCCCCGGGACAGGGTCTGATTCACCCCTCCACTTT

V gene: TRBV10-1
J gene: TRBJ2-1
D gene: .
clone size: once
CDR3 protein: CASSSGHSYNEQFF
CDR3 DNA: TGCGCCAGCAGTAGTGGACACTCCTACAATGAGCAGTTCTTC

V gene: TRBV7-9
J gene: TRBJ2-7
D gene: TRBD2
clone size: once
CDR3 protein: CASSLDLAGAHPEQYF
CDR3 DNA: TGTGCCAGCAGCTTAGACCTAGCGGGAGCGCACCCCGAGCAGTACTTC

V gene: TRBV11-3
J gene: TRBJ1-6
D gene: .
clone size: .
CDR3 protein: CASSLGQGFRSPLHF
CDR3 DNA: TGTGCCAGCAGCTTAGGCCAGGGTTTTCGTTCACCCCTCCACTTT

V gene: TRBV5-1
J gene: TRBJ1-3
D gene: .
clone size: .
CDR3 protein: CASRQNTDRGNTIYF
CDR3 DNA: TGCGCCAGCAGGCAAAATACGGACAGAGGAAACACCATATATTTT

V gene: TRBV7-2
J gene: TRBJ2-7
D gene: TRBD1
clone size: .
CDR3 protein: CASSARQGAYEQYF
CDR3 DNA: TGTGCCAGCAGCGCCCGACAGGGGGCCTACGAGCAGTACTTC

V gene: TRBV7-2
J gene: TRBJ2-7
D gene: TRBD2
clone size: .
CDR3 protein: CASSSSSGSSNEQYF
CDR3 DNA: TGTGCCAGCAGCTCATCTAGCGGGAGCTCCAACGAGCAGTACTTC

V gene: TRBV4-1
J gene: TRBJ2-2
D gene: TRBD2
clone size: once
CDR3 protein: CASSRGLAGGFGELFF
CDR3 DNA: TGCGCCAGCAGCCGTGGACTAGCGGGAGGGTTCGGGGAGCTGTTTTTT

V gene: TRBV30
J gene: TRBJ2-5
D gene: .
clone size: .
CDR3 protein: CAWSPSRATQYF
CDR3 DNA: TGTGCCTGGAGTCCCTCTCGAGCGACCCAGTACTTC

V gene: TRBV5-4
J gene: TRBJ2-7
D gene: .
clone size: .
CDR3 protein: CASSFLGSGYEQYF
CDR3 DNA: TGTGCCAGCAGCTTTCTCGGGAGTGGGTACGAGCAGTACTTC

V gene: TRBV5-6
J gene: TRBJ2-5
D gene: .
clone size: .
CDR3 protein: CASSLRFGGGETQYF
CDR3 DNA: TGTGCCAGCAGCTTGAGGTTCGGCGGCGGGGAGACCCAGTACTTC